This is a list of T cell receptor beta chains from one sample in a study of blood T cells in healthy people across ages. Using its own MiXCR run on the 5' RACE reads, TCRdb lists one record per CDR3 protein. The table has over a million distinct CDR3 sequences, 42% seen once. The sample consisted of blood. The source of these receptors is a woman aged 18-35 years in good health. Both conserved end residues are part of each CDR3. D genes are given only for firm matches. Only part of the rows carry a size: once, few, many, or a class if the clone is expanded.

V gene,J gene,D gene,clone size,CDR3 protein,CDR3 DNA
TRBV6-1,TRBJ1-2,NA,NA,CASSEERGIGYGYTF,TGTGCCAGCAGTGAAGAGAGGGGCATAGGGTATGGCTACACCTTC
TRBV20-1,TRBJ1-1,NA,few,CSARDPGHRNTEAFF,TGCAGTGCTAGAGATCCAGGACATAGGAACACTGAAGCTTTCTTT
TRBV27,TRBJ2-7,TRBD2,NA,CASVGPSGRRGAYNEQYF,TGTGCCAGCGTTGGGCCTAGCGGTCGGAGAGGAGCCTACAATGAGCAGTACTTC
TRBV5-1,TRBJ1-2,NA,few,CASAADGNYGYTF,TGCGCCAGCGCGGCCGACGGGAACTATGGCTACACCTTC
TRBV7-2,TRBJ2-7,NA,once,CASSLIGQAYYEQYF,TGTGCCAGCAGCTTAATAGGGCAGGCGTACTACGAGCAGTACTTC
TRBV7-9,TRBJ2-5,TRBD1,NA,CASSGTGLKEQYF,TGTGCCAGCAGCGGGACAGGGTTGAAAGAGCAGTACTTC
TRBV30,TRBJ1-2,NA,few,CAWSVDYGYTF,TGTGCCTGGAGTGTTGATTATGGCTACACCTTC
TRBV7-2,TRBJ1-2,NA,NA,CASRSTANYGYTF,TGTGCCAGCAGATCGACAGCTAACTATGGCTACACCTTC
TRBV5-1,TRBJ1-2,TRBD1,few,CASIQDRGMSYGYTF,TGCGCCAGCATCCAGGACAGGGGGATGTCCTATGGCTACACCTTC
TRBV12-3/TRBV12-4,TRBJ2-1,NA,NA,CASSSDASWEQFF,TGTGCCAGCAGTTCAGACGCCAGCTGGGAGCAGTTCTTC
TRBV5-1,TRBJ1-1,NA,NA,CASSLGGAHTEAFF,TGCGCCAGCAGCTTGGGGGGGGCACACACTGAAGCTTTCTTT
TRBV7-2,TRBJ2-1,TRBD1,NA,CASSSTGNWETQFF,TGTGCCAGCAGCTCGACAGGGAACTGGGAGACCCAGTTCTTC
TRBV12-3/TRBV12-4,TRBJ1-2,NA,NA,CASSLRSNHGYTF,TGTGCCAGCAGTTTACGGTCTAACCATGGCTACACCTTC
TRBV5-1,TRBJ1-1,TRBD1,NA,CASSLPGTANTEAFF,TGCGCCAGCAGCCTCCCCGGGACAGCGAACACTGAAGCTTTCTTT
TRBV14,TRBJ2-7,NA,NA,CASSQGTLSYEQYF,TGTGCCAGCAGCCAAGGAACACTATCCTACGAGCAGTACTTC
TRBV6-5,TRBJ2-1,NA,NA,CASRSGTLNEQFF,TGTGCCAGCAGGTCCGGGACTCTCAATGAGCAGTTCTTC
TRBV7-3,TRBJ1-2,NA,NA,CASSSRPDSNGYTF,TGTGCCAGCAGCTCCCGCCCGGACAGCAATGGCTACACCTTC
TRBV21-1,TRBJ1-2,NA,NA,CASIGGGHGGYTF,TGTGCCAGCATTGGCGGGGGCCATGGGGGCTACACCTTC
TRBV20-1,TRBJ1-5,NA,NA,CSARMRGRLGNQPQHF,TGCAGTGCTAGGATGAGGGGGAGGCTAGGCAATCAGCCCCAGCATTTT
TRBV20-1,TRBJ1-6,NA,few,CSARLGYSSYNSPLHF,TGCAGTGCTAGGTTAGGTTATAGCTCCTATAATTCACCCCTCCACTTT
TRBV9,TRBJ2-7,NA,NA,CASSPEPGTSERPYEQYF,TGTGCCAGCAGCCCCGAACCCGGGACCTCAGAAAGGCCCTACGAGCAGTACTTC
TRBV7-9,TRBJ2-3,NA,once,CASSLRRAGGVPDTQYF,TGTGCCAGCAGCTTAAGGAGGGCTGGGGGTGTTCCAGATACGCAGTATTTT
TRBV7-2,TRBJ2-5,NA,NA,CASSLEPLETQYF,TGTGCCAGCAGCTTAGAGCCCCTGGAGACCCAGTACTTC
TRBV12-3/TRBV12-4,TRBJ2-2,NA,NA,CASSVGGARGELFF,TGTGCCAGCAGTGTTGGGGGGGCGCGCGGGGAGCTGTTTTTT
TRBV6-5,TRBJ2-3,TRBD2,NA,CASSSGLAMDTQYF,TGTGCCAGCAGTTCGGGACTAGCTATGGATACGCAGTATTTT
TRBV27,TRBJ1-1,TRBD1,NA,CARSRTGWDTEAFF,TGTGCCAGGAGCCGGACAGGGTGGGACACTGAAGCTTTCTTT
TRBV7-8,TRBJ1-1,NA,NA,CASSLLLGANTEAFF,TGTGCCAGCAGCCTCCTCCTAGGCGCGAACACTGAAGCTTTCTTT
TRBV28,TRBJ1-2,TRBD1,NA,CASSLLGQGKDGYTF,TGTGCCAGCAGTTTACTGGGACAGGGAAAGGATGGCTACACCTTC
TRBV7-8,TRBJ2-7,NA,NA,CASTSSNAGFYEQYF,TGTGCCAGCACTTCCAGCAACGCCGGATTCTACGAGCAGTACTTC
TRBV6-6,TRBJ2-1,TRBD2,few,CASKLAGAYNEQFF,TGTGCCAGCAAACTAGCGGGGGCGTACAATGAGCAGTTCTTC
TRBV6-5,TRBJ2-7,TRBD2,many,CASSYGAGGPYEQYF,TGTGCCAGCAGTTACGGCGCGGGAGGGCCCTACGAGCAGTACTTC
TRBV9,TRBJ1-2,TRBD1,NA,CASSVAGTGTNYGYTF,TGTGCCAGCAGCGTAGCTGGGACAGGGACAAACTATGGCTACACCTTC
TRBV3-1,TRBJ2-3,NA,few,CASSQRLALTTDTQYF,TGTGCCAGCAGCCAACGGCTAGCGCTCACCACAGATACGCAGTATTTT
TRBV30,TRBJ1-5,NA,few,CAWSRFGSSNQPQHF,TGTGCCTGGAGTCGTTTCGGTTCCTCCAATCAGCCCCAGCATTTT
TRBV12-3/TRBV12-4,TRBJ1-3,NA,NA,CASSLGGPGNTIYF,TGTGCCAGCAGTTTAGGGGGTCCTGGAAACACTATATATTTT
TRBV2,TRBJ2-5,NA,NA,CASRAPKGVYNEQYF,TGTGCCAGCAGGGCGCCTAAGGGGGTCTACAATGAGCAGTACTTC
TRBV29-1,TRBJ1-1,NA,few,CSVEARVAERIPDTEAFF,TGCAGCGTTGAAGCAAGGGTGGCAGAGCGAATCCCGGACACTGAAGCTTTCTTT
TRBV20-1,TRBJ1-2,TRBD1,NA,CSAGSQGESVYGYTF,TGCAGTGCTGGGAGTCAGGGGGAATCGGTCTATGGCTACACCTTC
TRBV6-5,TRBJ2-7,NA,NA,CASSYGGGFEQYF,TGTGCCAGCAGTTATGGGGGCGGGTTCGAGCAGTACTTC
TRBV20-1,TRBJ2-3,TRBD2,NA,CSARCLAGCTDTQYF,TGCAGTGCTAGATGTCTAGCGGGCTGCACAGATACGCAGTATTTT
TRBV29-1,TRBJ2-1,NA,many,CSAALAQVYNEQFF,TGCAGCGCCGCCCTAGCGCAAGTCTACAATGAGCAGTTCTTC
TRBV4-3,TRBJ2-1,NA,NA,CASSQEERYNEQFF,TGCGCCAGCAGCCAAGAGGAGCGATACAATGAGCAGTTCTTC
TRBV10-2,TRBJ1-1,NA,NA,CASRPPLERNTEAFF,TGCGCCAGCAGGCCCCCTTTGGAGAGGAACACTGAAGCTTTCTTT
TRBV30,TRBJ2-2,NA,NA,CAWSATGELFF,TGTGCCTGGAGTGCCACCGGGGAGCTGTTTTTT
TRBV28,TRBJ2-6,NA,NA,CASSTRQALSGANVLTF,TGTGCCAGCAGTACCCGACAGGCCCTCTCTGGGGCCAACGTCCTGACTTTC
TRBV4-1,TRBJ1-1,NA,NA,CASSQVYSPEAFF,TGCGCCAGCAGCCAAGTCTACAGTCCTGAAGCTTTCTTT
TRBV20-1,TRBJ2-7,NA,NA,CSVPPKSSFWGREQYF,TGCAGTGTCCCGCCGAAATCTTCGTTTTGGGGTCGCGAGCAGTACTTC
TRBV7-9,TRBJ2-4,NA,NA,CASSLVQGLEQYF,TGTGCCAGCAGCTTGGTGCAGGGTCTAGAGCAGTACTTC
TRBV29-1,TRBJ2-1,NA,few,CSVAMVLSYNEQFF,TGCAGCGTTGCCATGGTTCTCTCCTACAATGAGCAGTTCTTC
TRBV27,TRBJ2-1,TRBD1,NA,CASSGQGPSYNEQFF,TGTGCCAGCAGTGGACAGGGACCCTCCTACAATGAGCAGTTCTTC